Listed below are T cell receptor beta chains from one sample, sequenced in a study of blood T cell repertoires in COVID-19. Profiling relied on immunoSEQ multiplex PCR, and the TCRdb table lists in-frame clones only, not all of them. Of almost 400,000 clones listed, roughly 89% are singletons. The sequencing input was PBMCs or T cells enriched from blood (not recorded which). Receptors were obtained from a woman aged 30 to 39 who had recovered from COVID-19. Each CDR3 is given with its conserved first and last residue. Each record gives: J gene, V gene, CDR3 length, D gene, CDR3 protein. D genes are given only for firm matches.

j_gene: TRBJ2-7
v_gene: TRBV5-6
len: 12
d_gene: .
CDR3aa: CASSFLAGEQYF

j_gene: TRBJ1-1
v_gene: TRBV5-6
len: 17
d_gene: TRBD1
CDR3aa: CASSYPMTGAMNTEAFF

j_gene: TRBJ2-1
v_gene: TRBV12-3/TRBV12-4
len: 11
d_gene: .
CDR3aa: CASSFSNEQFF

j_gene: TRBJ2-1
v_gene: TRBV5-4
len: 14
d_gene: TRBD2
CDR3aa: CASSLVLAGGRQFF

j_gene: TRBJ1-6
v_gene: TRBV5-1
len: 19
d_gene: TRBD1
CDR3aa: CASSVAGTGGETGGSPLHF

j_gene: TRBJ1-3
v_gene: TRBV10-1
len: 14
d_gene: .
CDR3aa: CASSGTSTGNTIYF

j_gene: TRBJ2-5
v_gene: TRBV27
len: 17
d_gene: .
CDR3aa: CASRRLVGEPGKETQYF

j_gene: TRBJ1-4
v_gene: TRBV5-1
len: 16
d_gene: .
CDR3aa: CASSLGRGPTNEKLFF

j_gene: TRBJ2-2
v_gene: TRBV12-3/TRBV12-4
len: 13
d_gene: .
CDR3aa: CASTRLVTGELFF

j_gene: TRBJ2-7
v_gene: TRBV18
len: 14
d_gene: .
CDR3aa: CASSEGLRSYEQYF

j_gene: TRBJ2-2
v_gene: TRBV28
len: 18
d_gene: .
CDR3aa: CASTGAPVGGPNTGELFF

j_gene: TRBJ1-2
v_gene: TRBV30
len: 13
d_gene: .
CDR3aa: CAWSVGRGWGYTF

j_gene: TRBJ1-5
v_gene: TRBV19
len: 14
d_gene: TRBD1
CDR3aa: CASSIRGQGLTQHF

j_gene: TRBJ1-1
v_gene: TRBV7-9
len: 15
d_gene: .
CDR3aa: CASTVGAGRGTEAFF

j_gene: TRBJ1-3
v_gene: TRBV24-1
len: 15
d_gene: TRBD1
CDR3aa: CATSDIPGQCDTIYF

j_gene: TRBJ2-7
v_gene: TRBV3-1/TRBV3-2
len: 15
d_gene: TRBD1
CDR3aa: CATSFPGQGVYEQYF

j_gene: TRBJ2-7
v_gene: TRBV4-1
len: 15
d_gene: TRBD2
CDR3aa: CASSPGTGGAYEQYF

j_gene: TRBJ2-1
v_gene: TRBV5-1
len: 15
d_gene: TRBD2
CDR3aa: CASSLDGRAFNEQFF